One TCR beta chain is described in this entry. Authors' analysis steps: Reference gene primer amplification in the assay estimated nucleated cell counts. Assay: immunoSEQ multiplex PCR; the TCRdb copy retains only in-frame clones and omits some. D and trimming were read from the DNA, whereas the V and J calls and clone size are those reported in that table. The sample lists some 45,000 clones, less than 90% occurring once. The data derive from a study of blood T cell repertoires in COVID-19. Background on the study: From the United States, Italy and Spain came samples of acute and convalescent COVID-19. Nucleic acid was either cDNA or gDNA, and it came from T cells, B-cell-depleted T cells, or PBMCs.

The junction had 2 bases not matched to a gene; V was cut back by 4 bases and J by 7 bases. The CDR3 has 13 residues. Germline-derived CDR1 and CDR2 are SGHTA and FQGTGA. This clonotype was sampled from a human donor in a cohort sampled during active COVID-19. Sequencing input: peripheral blood. The chain combines TRBV7-3 with TRBJ1-5, with 9 bases matching TRBD1. The CDR3 nucleotides read TGTGCCAGCAGCTCGGACAGGGGCCAGCCCCAGCATTTT. Its protein is CASSSDRGQPQHF.